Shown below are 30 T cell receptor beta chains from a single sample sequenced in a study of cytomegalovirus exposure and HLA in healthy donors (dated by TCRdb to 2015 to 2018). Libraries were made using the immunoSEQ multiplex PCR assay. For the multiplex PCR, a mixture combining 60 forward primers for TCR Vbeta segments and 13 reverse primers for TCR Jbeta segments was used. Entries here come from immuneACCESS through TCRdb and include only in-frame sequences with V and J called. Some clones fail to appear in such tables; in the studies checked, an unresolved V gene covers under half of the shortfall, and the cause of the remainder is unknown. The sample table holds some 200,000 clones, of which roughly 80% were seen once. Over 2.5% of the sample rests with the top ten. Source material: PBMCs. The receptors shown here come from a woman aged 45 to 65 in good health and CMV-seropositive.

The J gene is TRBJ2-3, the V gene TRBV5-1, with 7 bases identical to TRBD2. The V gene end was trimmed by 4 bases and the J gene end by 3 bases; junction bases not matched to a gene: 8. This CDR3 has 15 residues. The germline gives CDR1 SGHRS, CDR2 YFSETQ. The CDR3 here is CASSISGVRTDTQYF. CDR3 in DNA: TGCGCCAGCAGCATCAGCGGGGTTAGGACAGATACGCAGTATTTT.

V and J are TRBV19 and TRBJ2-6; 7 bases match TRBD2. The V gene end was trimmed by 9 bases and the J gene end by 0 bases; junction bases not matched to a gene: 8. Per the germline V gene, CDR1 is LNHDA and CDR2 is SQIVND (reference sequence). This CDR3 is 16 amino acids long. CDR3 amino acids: CASIPGRPSGANVLTF. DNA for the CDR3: TGTGCCAGCATCCCCGGGAGGCCCTCTGGGGCCAACGTCCTGACTTTC.

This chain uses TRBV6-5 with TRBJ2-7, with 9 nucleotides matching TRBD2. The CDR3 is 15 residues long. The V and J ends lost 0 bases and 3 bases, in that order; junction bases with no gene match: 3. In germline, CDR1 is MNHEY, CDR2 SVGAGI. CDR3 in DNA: TGTGCCAGCAGTTACTCAGGCGGGGGGGTCTACGAGCAGTACTTC. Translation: CASSYSGGGVYEQYF.

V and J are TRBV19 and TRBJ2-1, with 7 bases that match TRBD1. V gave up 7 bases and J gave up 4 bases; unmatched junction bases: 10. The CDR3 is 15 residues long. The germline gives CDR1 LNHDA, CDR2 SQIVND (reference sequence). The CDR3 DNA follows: TGTGCCAGTAAAACAGGGGACCGGTTTTACAATGAGCAGTTCTTC. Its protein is CASKTGDRFYNEQFF.

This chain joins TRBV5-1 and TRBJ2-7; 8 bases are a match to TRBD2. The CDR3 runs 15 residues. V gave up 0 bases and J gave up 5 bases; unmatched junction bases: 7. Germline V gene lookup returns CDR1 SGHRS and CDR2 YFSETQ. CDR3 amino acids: CASSLEAGGPDEQYF. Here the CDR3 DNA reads TGCGCCAGCAGCTTGGAGGCGGGGGGCCCGGACGAGCAGTACTTC.

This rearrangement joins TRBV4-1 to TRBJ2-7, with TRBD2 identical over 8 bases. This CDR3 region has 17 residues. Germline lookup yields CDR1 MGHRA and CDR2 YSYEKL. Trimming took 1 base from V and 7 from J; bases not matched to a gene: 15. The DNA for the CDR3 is TGCGCCAGCAGCCAAGTGCCTGGAGGGTCGGGGGGGCGTGAGCAGTACTTC. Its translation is CASSQVPGGSGGREQYF.

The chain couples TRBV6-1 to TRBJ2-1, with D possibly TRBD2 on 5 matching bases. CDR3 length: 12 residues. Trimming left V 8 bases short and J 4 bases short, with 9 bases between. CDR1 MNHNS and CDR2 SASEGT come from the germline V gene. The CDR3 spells CASEGLYNEQFF. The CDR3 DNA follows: TGTGCCAGCGAGGGCCTTTACAATGAGCAGTTCTTC.

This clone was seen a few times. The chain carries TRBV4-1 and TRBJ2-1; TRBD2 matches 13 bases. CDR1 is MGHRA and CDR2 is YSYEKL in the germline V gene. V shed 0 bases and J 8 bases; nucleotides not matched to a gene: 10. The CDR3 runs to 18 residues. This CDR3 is CASSQEPSLAGGPDEQFF. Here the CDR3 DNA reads TGCGCCAGCAGCCAAGAACCGTCACTAGCGGGGGGGCCGGATGAGCAGTTCTTC.

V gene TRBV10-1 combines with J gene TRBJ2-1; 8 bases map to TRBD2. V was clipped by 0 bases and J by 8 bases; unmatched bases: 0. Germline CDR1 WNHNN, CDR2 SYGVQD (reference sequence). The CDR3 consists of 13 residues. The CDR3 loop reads CASSESLADEQFF. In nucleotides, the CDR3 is TGCGCCAGCAGTGAGTCACTAGCGGATGAGCAGTTCTTC.

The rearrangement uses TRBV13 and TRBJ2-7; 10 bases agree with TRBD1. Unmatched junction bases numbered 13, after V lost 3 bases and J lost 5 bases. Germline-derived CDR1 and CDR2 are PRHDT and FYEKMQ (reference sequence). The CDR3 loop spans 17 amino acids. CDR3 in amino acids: CASSFWTGGTMEDEQYF. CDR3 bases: TGTGCCAGCAGCTTCTGGACAGGGGGGACTATGGAGGACGAGCAGTACTTC. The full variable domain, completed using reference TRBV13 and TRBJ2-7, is AAGVIQSPRHLIKEKRETATLKCYPIPRHDTVYWYQQGPGQDPQFLISFYEKMQSDKGSIPDRFSAQQFSDYHSELNMSSLELGDSALYFCASSFWTGGTMEDEQYFGPGTRLTVT.

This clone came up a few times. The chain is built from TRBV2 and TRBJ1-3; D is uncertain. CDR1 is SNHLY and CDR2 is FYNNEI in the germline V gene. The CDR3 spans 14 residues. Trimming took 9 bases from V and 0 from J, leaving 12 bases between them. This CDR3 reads CASGDQVSGNTIYF. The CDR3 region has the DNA TGTGCCAGTGGTGACCAGGTCTCTGGAAACACCATATATTTT.

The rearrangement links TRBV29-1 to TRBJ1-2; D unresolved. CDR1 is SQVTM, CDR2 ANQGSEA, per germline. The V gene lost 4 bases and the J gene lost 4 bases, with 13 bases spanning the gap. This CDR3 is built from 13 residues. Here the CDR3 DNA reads TGCAGCGTTGCCGGAGGGTTGGGCTATGGCTACACCTTC. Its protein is CSVAGGLGYGYTF. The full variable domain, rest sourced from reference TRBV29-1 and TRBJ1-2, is SAVISQKPSRDICQRGTSLTIQCQVDSQVTMMFWYRQQPGQSLTLIATANQGSEATYESGFVIDKFPISRPNLTFSTLTVSNMSPEDSSIYLCSVAGGLGYGYTFGSGTRLTVV.

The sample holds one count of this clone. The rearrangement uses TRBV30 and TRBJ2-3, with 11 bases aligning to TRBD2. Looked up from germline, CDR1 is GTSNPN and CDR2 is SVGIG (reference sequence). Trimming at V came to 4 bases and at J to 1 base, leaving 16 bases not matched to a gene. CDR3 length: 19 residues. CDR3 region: CAWTTTSGGPSLRTDTQYF. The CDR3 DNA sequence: TGTGCCTGGACAACTACTAGCGGGGGCCCCTCGTTGCGCACAGATACGCAGTATTTT.

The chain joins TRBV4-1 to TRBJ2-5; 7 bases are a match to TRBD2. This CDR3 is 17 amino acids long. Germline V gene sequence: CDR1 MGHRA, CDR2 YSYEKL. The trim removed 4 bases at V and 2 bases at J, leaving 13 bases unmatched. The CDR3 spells CASSLPPERGSQETQYF. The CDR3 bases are TGCGCCAGCAGCCTTCCGCCGGAGCGGGGTTCTCAAGAGACCCAGTACTTC.

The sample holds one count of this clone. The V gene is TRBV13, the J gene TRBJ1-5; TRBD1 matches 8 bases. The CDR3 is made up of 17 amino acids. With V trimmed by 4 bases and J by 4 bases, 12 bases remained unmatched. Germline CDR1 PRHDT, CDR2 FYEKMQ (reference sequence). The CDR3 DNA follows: TGTGCCAGCAGCTCCTCGGAGGGGACAGGTGGGAATCAGCCCCAGCATTTT. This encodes CASSSSEGTGGNQPQHF.

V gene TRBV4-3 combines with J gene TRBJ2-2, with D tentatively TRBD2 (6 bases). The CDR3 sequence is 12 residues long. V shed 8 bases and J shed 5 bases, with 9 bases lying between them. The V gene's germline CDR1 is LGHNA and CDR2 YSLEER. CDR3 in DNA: TGCGCCAGCCACGGGGGTACCGGGGAGCTGTTTTTT. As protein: CASHGGTGELFF.

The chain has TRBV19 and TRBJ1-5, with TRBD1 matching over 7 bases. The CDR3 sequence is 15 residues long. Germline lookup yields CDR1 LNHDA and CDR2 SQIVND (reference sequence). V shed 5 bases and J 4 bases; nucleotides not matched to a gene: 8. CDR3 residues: CASSQGQKLNQPQHF. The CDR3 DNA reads TGTGCCAGTAGTCAGGGACAGAAACTAAATCAGCCCCAGCATTTT.

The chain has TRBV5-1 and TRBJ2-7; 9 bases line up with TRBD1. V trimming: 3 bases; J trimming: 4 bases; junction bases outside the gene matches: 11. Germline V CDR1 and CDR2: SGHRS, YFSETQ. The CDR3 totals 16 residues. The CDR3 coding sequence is TGCGCCAGCAGCTATGAACCGGGACAGGGAGATTACGAGCAGTACTTC. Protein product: CASSYEPGQGDYEQYF.

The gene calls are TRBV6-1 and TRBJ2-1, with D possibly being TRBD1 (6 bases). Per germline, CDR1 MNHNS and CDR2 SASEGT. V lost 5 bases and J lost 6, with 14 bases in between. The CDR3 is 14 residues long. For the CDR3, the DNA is TGTGCCAGCAGTACAGGGATTGTTGTCAATGAGCAGTTCTTC. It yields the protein CASSTGIVVNEQFF.

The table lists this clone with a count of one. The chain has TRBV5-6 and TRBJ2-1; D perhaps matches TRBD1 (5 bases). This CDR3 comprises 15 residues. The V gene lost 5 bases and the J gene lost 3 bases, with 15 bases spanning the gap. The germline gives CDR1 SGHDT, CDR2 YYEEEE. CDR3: CASRVGHQSYNEQFF. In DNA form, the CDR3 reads TGTGCCAGCAGGGTTGGACACCAGAGCTACAATGAGCAGTTCTTC.

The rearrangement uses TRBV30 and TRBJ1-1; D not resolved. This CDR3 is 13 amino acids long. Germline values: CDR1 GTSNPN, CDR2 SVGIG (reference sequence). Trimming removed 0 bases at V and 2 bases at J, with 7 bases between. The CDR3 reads CAWSVRYNTEAFF. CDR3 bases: TGTGCCTGGAGTGTACGGTACAACACTGAAGCTTTCTTT.

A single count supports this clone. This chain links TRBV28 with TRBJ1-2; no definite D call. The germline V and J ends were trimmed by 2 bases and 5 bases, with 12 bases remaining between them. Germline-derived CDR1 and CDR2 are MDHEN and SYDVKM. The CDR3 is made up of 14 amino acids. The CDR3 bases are TGTGCCAGCAGTTTAGGCGGCTCGAGGTATGGCTACACCTTC. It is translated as CASSLGGSRYGYTF.

DNA for the CDR3: TGTGCCAGTAGCCCGGGCCGGAGACAGGGGACAGATACGCAGTATTTT. Its translation is CASSPGRRQGTDTQYF. The V gene is TRBV19, the J gene TRBJ2-3; 8 nucleotides agree with TRBD1. The germline V gene has CDR1 LNHDA and CDR2 SQIVND (reference sequence). The trim removed 6 bases at V and 3 bases at J, leaving 11 bases unmatched. The CDR3 extends over 16 amino acids.

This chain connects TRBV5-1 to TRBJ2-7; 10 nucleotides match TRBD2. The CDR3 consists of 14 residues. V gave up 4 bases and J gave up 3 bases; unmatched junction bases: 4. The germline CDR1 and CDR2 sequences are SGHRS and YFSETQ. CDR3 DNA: TGCGCCAGCAGCCCCGGGACTAGCGACTACGAGCAGTACTTC. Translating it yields CASSPGTSDYEQYF.

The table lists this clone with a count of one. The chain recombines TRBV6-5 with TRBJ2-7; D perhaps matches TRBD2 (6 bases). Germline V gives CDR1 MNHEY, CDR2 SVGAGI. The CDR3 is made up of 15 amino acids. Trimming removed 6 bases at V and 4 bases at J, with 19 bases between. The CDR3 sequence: CASSPTPGGRYEQYF. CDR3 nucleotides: TGTGCCAGCAGCCCCACTCCCGGGGGTCGGTACGAGCAGTACTTC.

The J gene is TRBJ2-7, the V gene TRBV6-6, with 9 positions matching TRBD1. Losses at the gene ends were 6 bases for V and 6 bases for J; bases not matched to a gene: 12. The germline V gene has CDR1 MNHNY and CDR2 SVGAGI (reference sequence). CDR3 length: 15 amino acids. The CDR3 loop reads CASRIPGTGLIEQYF. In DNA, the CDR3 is TGTGCCAGCAGAATCCCCGGGACAGGGTTGATCGAGCAGTACTTC.

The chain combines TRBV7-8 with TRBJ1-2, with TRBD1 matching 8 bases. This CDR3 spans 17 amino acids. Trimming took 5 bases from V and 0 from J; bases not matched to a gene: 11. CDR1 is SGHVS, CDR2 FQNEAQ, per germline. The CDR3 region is CASSPGGSLRPNYGYTF. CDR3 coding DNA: TGTGCCAGCAGCCCAGGGGGCTCCCTTCGTCCTAACTATGGCTACACCTTC.

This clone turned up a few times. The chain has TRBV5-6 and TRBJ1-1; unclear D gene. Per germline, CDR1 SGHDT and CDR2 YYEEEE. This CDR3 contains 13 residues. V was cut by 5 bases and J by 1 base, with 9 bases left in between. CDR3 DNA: TGTGCCAGCAGGCCTAGAGGGAACACTGAAGCTTTCTTT. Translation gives CASRPRGNTEAFF.

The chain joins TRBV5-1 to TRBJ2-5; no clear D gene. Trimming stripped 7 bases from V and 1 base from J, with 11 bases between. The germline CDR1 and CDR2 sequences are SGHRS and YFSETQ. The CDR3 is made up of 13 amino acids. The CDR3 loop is CASGLGGQETQYF. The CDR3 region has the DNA TGCGCCAGCGGCCTGGGCGGCCAAGAGACCCAGTACTTC.

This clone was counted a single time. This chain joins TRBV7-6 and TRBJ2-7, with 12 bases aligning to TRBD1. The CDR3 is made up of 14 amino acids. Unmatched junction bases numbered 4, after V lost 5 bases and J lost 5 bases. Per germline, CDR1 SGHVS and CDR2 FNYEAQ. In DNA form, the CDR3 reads TGTGCCAGCAGCCGGGACAGGGGGCTAAACGAGCAGTACTTC. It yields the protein CASSRDRGLNEQYF.